These 28 T cell receptor beta chains were sequenced from one sample in a study of T cell responses to AZD1222 COVID-19 vaccine. Data came from immunoSEQ multiplex PCR; TCRdb stores just in-frame clones and leaves some out. The table records a few hundred thousand clones, 85% to 95% of them present only once. The sequencing used peripheral blood, collected on day 0 of AZD1222 vaccination. The origin of the receptors is an adult in good health.

This chain joins TRBV9 and TRBJ1-6, with D perhaps matching TRBD1 (5 bases). This CDR3 is 14 amino acids long. Trimming left V 2 bases short and J 9 bases short, with 12 bases between. Germline V gene data show CDR1 as SGDLS and CDR2 as YYNGEE. CDR3 bases: TGTGCCAGCAGCGTCGGCCAGACAGTTTCACCCCTCCACTTT. It encodes CASSVGQTVSPLHF.

V usage is TRBV18 and J usage is TRBJ2-7; no firm D call. Germline CDR1 reads KGHSH; CDR2 reads LQKENI. CDR3 length: 15 amino acids. V dropped 0 bases and J dropped 2 bases, with 11 bases sitting between them. The CDR3 is CASSPPGIGTYEQYF. The CDR3 nucleotides are TGTGCCAGCTCACCACCGGGCATCGGAACCTACGAGCAGTACTTC.

V usage is TRBV4-3 and J usage is TRBJ2-7, with 7 positions matching TRBD1. With V trimmed by 0 bases and J by 6 bases, 8 bases remained unmatched. The CDR3 runs 15 residues. The V gene's germline CDR1 is LGHNA and CDR2 YSLEER. The CDR3 loop is CASSQDGRRGREQYF. CDR3 sequence (DNA): TGCGCCAGCAGCCAAGATGGACGTAGGGGGCGCGAGCAGTACTTC.

This sequence joins TRBV5-1 and TRBJ1-2; 8 bases fit TRBD1. The junction had 13 bases not matched to a gene; V was cut back by 4 bases and J by 8 bases. This CDR3 spans 15 amino acids. CDR1 is SGHRS and CDR2 is YFSETQ in the germline V gene. The CDR3 loop reads CASSVTGTGTEGYTF. CDR3 nucleotides: TGCGCCAGCAGCGTTACCGGGACAGGTACGGAAGGCTACACCTTC.

This clone has just one count. This chain connects TRBV19 to TRBJ2-1, with a weak D call TRBD1 (6 bases). The germline gives CDR1 LNHDA, CDR2 SQIVND (reference sequence). V gave up 0 bases and J gave up 10 bases, with 13 bases separating them. The CDR3 has 14 amino acids. DNA for the CDR3: TGTGCCAGTAGTATAGATCTGGAAGACAGGGAGCAGTTCTTC. This sequence encodes CASSIDLEDREQFF.

The chain has TRBV6-5 and TRBJ1-1, with TRBD1 identical over 7 bases. The CDR3 extends over 14 amino acids. Germline CDR1 MNHEY, CDR2 SVGAGI. Germline trimming cut 7 bases from V and 0 bases from J; bases unmatched to any gene: 5. The CDR3 loop is CASILTGMNTEAFF. CDR3 DNA sequence: TGTGCCAGCATCCTGACAGGGATGAACACTGAAGCTTTCTTT.

This clone was seen once. The chain links TRBV5-4 to TRBJ2-5, with 13 bases identical to TRBD2. The CDR3 is made up of 15 amino acids. V lost 5 bases and J lost 4; bases outside the gene matches: 5. The germline CDR1 and CDR2 sequences are SGHNT and YYREEE (reference sequence). This CDR3 reads CASSFRLAGGETQYF. The CDR3 DNA is TGTGCCAGCAGTTTTAGACTAGCGGGAGGAGAGACCCAGTACTTC.

The gene calls are TRBV28 and TRBJ2-7, with a weak D call TRBD1 (5 bases). The CDR3 is made up of 12 amino acids. V dropped 3 bases and J dropped 3 bases, with 6 bases sitting between them. Per germline, CDR1 MDHEN and CDR2 SYDVKM. The CDR3 nucleotides read TGTGCCAGCAGTTTGGGGCTCTACGAGCAGTACTTC. The encoded protein is CASSLGLYEQYF.

This CDR3 reads CASSLVETGEQPQHF. DNA of the CDR3: TGTGCCAGCAGCTTAGTAGAGACAGGGGAACAGCCCCAGCATTTT. The genes are TRBV7-9 and TRBJ1-5; 8 bases line up with TRBD1. Germline CDR1 SEHNR, CDR2 FQNEAQ (reference sequence). The CDR3 is made up of 15 amino acids. The trim removed 1 base at V and 7 bases at J, leaving 6 bases unmatched.

The V gene is TRBV28, the J gene TRBJ2-6; D is possibly TRBD2 (6 bases). This CDR3 has 19 amino acids. Germline V gives CDR1 MDHEN, CDR2 SYDVKM. V lost 0 bases and J lost 0, with 15 bases in between. The CDR3 DNA reads as TGTGCCAGCAGTTTATGGGGAGTGGAGGGGAACTCTGGGGCCAACGTCCTGACTTTC. Translation: CASSLWGVEGNSGANVLTF. Complete variable domain (other parts from reference TRBV28 and TRBJ2-6): DVKVTQSSRYLVKRTGEKVFLECVQDMDHENMFWYRQDPGLGLRLIYFSYDVKMKEKGDIPEGYSVSREKKERFSLILESASTNQTSMYLCASSLWGVEGNSGANVLTFGAGSRLTVL.

This CDR3 is CASSLTGTLSSTDTQYF. The CDR3, as DNA: TGTGCCAGCAGCTTAACGGGGACACTGTCTAGCACAGATACGCAGTATTTT. This chain links TRBV7-3 with TRBJ2-3; weak D call: TRBD1 (6 bases). With 0 bases removed from V and 0 bases from J, the gap between germline ends came to 13 bases. The CDR3 consists of 17 residues. Germline lookup yields CDR1 SGHTA and CDR2 FQGTGA.

The gene calls are TRBV5-1 and TRBJ1-5; possible D gene TRBD1, 6 bases. Per germline, CDR1 SGHRS and CDR2 YFSETQ. Trimming stripped 4 bases from V and 5 bases from J, with 16 bases between. This CDR3 has 15 amino acids. The CDR3 is CASSGGGGGDQPQHF. The CDR3 DNA reads TGCGCCAGCAGCGGCGGAGGGGGGGGCGATCAGCCCCAGCATTTT. Full variable domain (outside the CDR3, taken from reference TRBV5-1 and TRBJ1-5): KAGVTQTPRYLIKTRGQQVTLSCSPISGHRSVSWYQQTPGQGLQFLFEYFSETQRNKGNFPGRFSGRQFSNSRSEMNVSTLELGDSALYLCASSGGGGGDQPQHFGDGTRLSIL.

The CDR3 protein is CSDKGMNTEAFF. The CDR3 DNA reads TGCAGCGATAAGGGAATGAACACTGAAGCTTTCTTT. This sequence joins TRBV29-1 and TRBJ1-1, with D hard to call. V was trimmed by 7 bases and J by 0 bases, leaving 9 bases between them. CDR1 is SQVTM, CDR2 ANQGSEA, per germline. This CDR3 spans 12 amino acids.

The CDR3 region has the DNA TGTGCCAGTAGCCCGGCTAGCGGGGGGCAAGAGACCCAGTACTTC. Translated, it gives CASSPASGGQETQYF. The chain employs TRBV19 and TRBJ2-5; TRBD2 matches at 11 bases. With V trimmed by 6 bases and J by 2 bases, 5 bases remained unmatched. CDR3 length equals 15 residues. Germline assignment: CDR1 LNHDA and CDR2 SQIVND (reference sequence).

This clone was detected a few times. The chain recombines TRBV21-1 with TRBJ1-2; the table's D call, TRBD1, was not checked against the DNA. TRBV21-1 is termed a pseudogene. CDR3 size: 17 residues. CDR3 DNA sequence: TGTGCCAGCAGCAGCAGGGGACCTACAGGGGCGAGAGATGGCTACACCTTC. Amino acids: CASSSRGPTGARDGYTF.

The rearrangement joins TRBV23-1 to TRBJ1-3, with a possible D match to TRBD1 (6 bases). TRBV23-1 is an ORF; its function is uncertain. Trimming shortened V by 0 bases and J by 6 bases, and 15 bases separated the two germline ends. CDR3 length: 16 residues. The CDR3 nucleotides read TGCGCCAGCAGTCAATCGGGTAGGGGGGGCGTAAACACCATATATTTT. Translating gives CASSQSGRGGVNTIYF.

The gene calls are TRBV7-5 and TRBJ2-3; the table's D call, TRBD2, was not checked against the DNA. TRBV7-5 is a listed pseudogene. The length of the CDR3 is 17 residues. For the CDR3, the DNA is TGTGCCAGAAGCAGGAAGACTAGCGGCCGTTACACAGATACGCAGTATTTT. Encoded protein: CARSRKTSGRYTDTQYF.

This chain links TRBV4-2 with TRBJ2-7, with D hard to call. The CDR3 has 13 residues. V lost 0 bases to trimming and J lost 2 bases, with 5 bases between them. The germline V gene encodes CDR1 LGHNA and CDR2 YNFKEQ. The CDR3 loop is CASSQDSPYEQYF. CDR3 bases: TGTGCCAGCAGCCAAGATTCTCCCTACGAGCAGTACTTC.

The CDR3 DNA reads TGTGCCAGCAGCTTAGCGCTAAGGAAGGGGGTCTATGGCTACACCTTC. Its translation is CASSLALRKGVYGYTF. The chain carries TRBV7-4 and TRBJ1-2; D perhaps matches TRBD1 (6 bases). Per germline, CDR1 SGHVT and CDR2 SQSDAQ. V lost 0 bases and J lost 4, with 15 bases in between. This CDR3 is built from 16 residues.

The chain employs TRBV9 and TRBJ1-2; D is ambiguous. V gave up 0 bases and J gave up 4 bases, with 10 bases separating them. The CDR3 has 14 amino acids. CDR1 and CDR2 (germline): SGDLS, YYNGEE. CDR3 residues: CASSVDPLAYGYTF. Written as DNA, the CDR3 is TGTGCCAGCAGCGTAGATCCACTAGCCTATGGCTACACCTTC.

The chain recombines TRBV7-2 with TRBJ2-1; 10 bases match TRBD1. Germline CDR1 reads SGHTA; CDR2 reads FQGNSA. The CDR3 is 15 amino acids. Losses at the gene ends were 5 bases for V and 6 bases for J; bases not matched to a gene: 7. The CDR3 reads CASSPDRGPFNEQFF. For the CDR3, the DNA is TGTGCCAGCAGCCCCGACAGGGGGCCGTTCAATGAGCAGTTCTTC.

The rearrangement links TRBV5-1 to TRBJ1-2; D not resolved. This CDR3 is 14 amino acids long. Trimming left V 0 bases short and J 3 bases short, with 9 bases between. Germline V lookup: CDR1 SGHRS, CDR2 YFSETQ. The DNA for the CDR3 is TGCGCCAGCAGCTTGGCGGGCAAAGACTATGGCTACACCTTC. Amino acid sequence: CASSLAGKDYGYTF.

CDR3 DNA sequence: TGTGCCAGCAGCTTAGTAACCGAGCAGTACTTC. The encoded protein is CASSLVTEQYF. The gene calls are TRBV13 and TRBJ2-7; D unresolved. The CDR3 extends over 11 amino acids. Trimming shortened V by 1 base and J by 6 bases, and 4 bases separated the two germline ends. Per germline, CDR1 PRHDT and CDR2 FYEKMQ (reference sequence).

The V gene is TRBV9, the J gene TRBJ1-2; 9 positions match TRBD1. The CDR3 is 15 residues long. CDR1 and CDR2 from the germline V gene are SGDLS and YYNGEE. V was pared by 0 bases and J by 5 bases, with 5 bases of the junction left unmatched. Here the CDR3 reads CASSVGDRAGYGYTF. CDR3 coding DNA: TGTGCCAGCAGCGTAGGGGACAGGGCGGGATATGGCTACACCTTC.

The rearrangement uses TRBV5-5 and TRBJ1-5; weak D call: TRBD1 (5 bases). This CDR3 has 15 residues. Trimming left V 2 bases short and J 1 base short, with 10 bases between. Per germline, CDR1 SGHKS and CDR2 YYEKEE (reference sequence). CDR3 DNA: TGTGCCAGCAGCTTTACGGGGGGAAGCAATCAGCCCCAGCATTTT. Encoded protein: CASSFTGGSNQPQHF.

The J gene is TRBJ2-1, the V gene TRBV9; D tentatively fits TRBD1 or TRBD2 (5 bases each). V lost 0 bases and J lost 4, with 17 bases in between. The V gene's germline CDR1 is SGDLS and CDR2 YYNGEE. The CDR3 is made up of 17 amino acids. In nucleotides, the CDR3 is TGTGCCAGCAGCGTAGGGGTAAGGGGACCCCCATACAATGAGCAGTTCTTC. It encodes CASSVGVRGPPYNEQFF.

The chain uses TRBV24-1 and TRBJ2-7, with a possible D match to TRBD1 (5 bases). Trimming cost V 3 bases and J 7 bases, with 18 bases left between them. The CDR3 is 15 residues long. The germline gives CDR1 KGHDR, CDR2 SFDVKD. Written as DNA, the CDR3 is TGTGCCACCAGTGATGGTGGTGACAGTTCCCTAGAGCAGTACTTC. Protein: CATSDGGDSSLEQYF.

The V gene is TRBV2, the J gene TRBJ1-4, with D possibly TRBD1 on 6 matching bases. Germline V gene sequence: CDR1 SNHLY, CDR2 FYNNEI. The length of the CDR3 is 14 residues. With 8 bases removed from V and 3 bases from J, the gap between germline ends came to 13 bases. The CDR3 DNA sequence: TGTGCCAGCGGACAGCTGCTATCTAATGAAAAACTGTTTTTT. This encodes CASGQLLSNEKLFF.